One and the same sample provided the 28 T cell receptor beta chains below, sequenced in a study of metastatic and nonmetastatic thyroid tumors. Ahead of thyroid surgery, no patient had received treatment of any kind. TCRdb re-analyzed the PCR reads using MiXCR. The sample includes approximately 24,000 clones, under 15% of them seen just once. The specimen sequenced was blood. Every receptor here comes from a female donor with papillary thyroid cancer or a benign thyroid nodule (not recorded which). Some clones in this sample may be carry-over from other donors' samples.

As concerns this clone: Compared with germline, one end of the junction differs, possibly owing to a read error. The CDR3, as DNA: TGTGCCAGCAGATTAGTCAGAAAAGAATCACCCCTCCACTTT. Amino acid sequence: CASRLVRKESPLHF. V is TRBV7-6 and J is TRBJ1-6; D is uncertain. The length of the CDR3 is 14 residues. Looked up from germline, CDR1 is SGHVS and CDR2 is FNYEAQ.

This clone showed up many times. This chain links TRBV5-5 with TRBJ1-1; D unresolved. Per the germline V gene, CDR1 is SGHKS and CDR2 is YYEKEE (reference sequence). The CDR3 is made up of 13 amino acids. Between the trimmed V and J ends, which lost 4 bases and 5 bases, there was a span of 12 bases. In nucleotides, the CDR3 is TGTGCCAGCAGCGTGGGGTCCGAGACTGAAGCTTTCTTT. Encoded protein: CASSVGSETEAFF.

This clone was counted ten times or more. CDR3 DNA: TGCGCCAGCAGTGAGTGGGTATCTGTCAATGAGCAGTTCTTC. As protein: CASSEWVSVNEQFF. The chain combines TRBV10-2 with TRBJ2-1, with D uncertain. The ends were cut back, 1 base at V and 6 bases at J, with 10 bases in the middle. Germline CDR1 and CDR2: WSHSY and SAAADI. This CDR3 is 14 amino acids long.

V usage is TRBV3-1 and J usage is TRBJ1-2; the D gene is possibly TRBD1 (5 bases). V dropped 0 bases and J dropped 7 bases, with 18 bases sitting between them. The CDR3 covers 16 residues. Germline CDR1 and CDR2: LGHDT and YNNKEL (reference sequence). For the CDR3, the DNA is TGTGCCAGCAGCCAAGATACACGGCAGGGTACCGGTGGCTACACCTTC. It codes for CASSQDTRQGTGGYTF. Complete variable domain (other parts from reference TRBV3-1 and TRBJ1-2): DTAVSQTPKYLVTQMGNDKSIKCEQNLGHDTMYWYKQDSKKFLKIMFSYNNKELIINETVPNRFSPKSPDKAHLNLHINSLELGDSAVYFCASSQDTRQGTGGYTFGSGTRLTVV.

The genes are TRBV11-2 and TRBJ2-7, with D unclear. Trimming shortened V by 3 bases and J by 0 bases, and 6 bases separated the two germline ends. The CDR3 spans 13 residues. Germline CDR1 SGHAT, CDR2 FQNNGV. CDR3 amino acids: CASSLTSSYEQYF. Written as DNA, the CDR3 is TGTGCCAGCAGCTTGACCAGCTCCTACGAGCAGTACTTC.

This clone occurred many times. The V gene is TRBV27, the J gene TRBJ2-7; a possible D gene is TRBD1 (5 bases). CDR3 length: 14 amino acids. V was trimmed by 0 bases and J by 2 bases, leaving 8 bases between them. Looked up from germline, CDR1 is MNHEY and CDR2 is SMNVEV (reference sequence). This chain's CDR3 is CASSLSRGTYEQYF. CDR3 DNA sequence: TGTGCCAGCAGTTTATCAAGGGGAACCTACGAGCAGTACTTC.

This clone was seen many times. This chain connects TRBV27 to TRBJ2-5; the match to TRBD2 covers 9 bases. From germline, CDR1 is MNHEY and CDR2 SMNVEV (reference sequence). The CDR3 consists of 15 residues. V trimming: 10 bases; J trimming: 5 bases; junction bases outside the gene matches: 14. The CDR3, as DNA: TGTGCCACCACCGGGGCGGGAGGGGTCAGGGAGACCCAGTACTTC. Protein sequence: CATTGAGGVRETQYF.

This clone has ten or more counts. J is TRBJ2-1 and V is TRBV4-3, with TRBD2 matching 11 bases. This CDR3 comprises 20 residues. CDR1 is LGHNA and CDR2 is YSLEER in the germline V gene. V lost 0 bases, J lost 0 bases, and 10 bases stayed unmatched. For the CDR3, the DNA is TGCGCCAGCAGCCAAGATACACTAGCGGGAGAAGATGGCTCCTACAATGAGCAGTTCTTC. Its translation: CASSQDTLAGEDGSYNEQFF.

This clone was detected a few times. This sequence joins TRBV5-4 and TRBJ2-5; 10 positions match TRBD2. CDR1 is SGHNT, CDR2 YYREEE, per germline (reference sequence). Trimming cost V 0 bases and J 2 bases; bases outside gene matches: 10. The CDR3 consists of 18 residues. The CDR3 protein is CASSLVGTSAKGQETQYF. CDR3 in DNA: TGTGCCAGCAGCTTGGTGGGGACTAGCGCTAAGGGGCAAGAGACCCAGTACTTC.

This clone was counted between two and nine times. The chain has TRBV28 and TRBJ1-2; D is undetermined. V lost 7 bases and J lost 4, with 16 bases in between. The CDR3 is made up of 14 amino acids. Germline CDR1 and CDR2: MDHEN and SYDVKM. The CDR3 is CASTFHPAAYGYTF. CDR3 coding DNA: TGTGCCAGCACTTTCCACCCGGCGGCCTATGGCTACACCTTC.

Many counts were recorded for this clone. V usage is TRBV19 and J usage is TRBJ1-4, with D unresolved. Trimming took off 6 bases at V and 7 bases at J, with 18 bases between the two ends. Germline lookup yields CDR1 LNHDA and CDR2 SQIVND (reference sequence). This CDR3 contains 15 residues. The CDR3 here is CASRKTGSRREKLFF. The CDR3 nucleotides are TGTGCCAGTAGAAAAACGGGCAGCAGGCGTGAAAAACTGTTTTTT.

At least ten counts were recorded for this clone. This chain joins TRBV30 and TRBJ2-5, with D perhaps matching TRBD1 or TRBD2 (5 bases each). V dropped 2 bases and J dropped 5 bases, with 9 bases sitting between them. CDR3 length equals 12 residues. Germline V gene sequence: CDR1 GTSNPN, CDR2 SVGIG (reference sequence). The CDR3 spells CAWSRGRETQYF. The CDR3 nucleotides are TGTGCCTGGAGTAGGGGACGGGAGACCCAGTACTTC.

This clone was counted ten times or more. CDR3 nucleotide sequence: TGTGCCAGCAGACCTTCCGGGACAGGGAACACTGAAGCTTTCTTT. Translated: CASRPSGTGNTEAFF. The rearrangement joins TRBV28 to TRBJ1-1; 8 nucleotides agree with TRBD1. Germline V gene data show CDR1 as MDHEN and CDR2 as SYDVKM. The CDR3 totals 15 residues. J gave up 1 base and V 6 bases, and 7 bases lay outside the gene matches.

This clone was counted many times. This chain uses TRBV19 with TRBJ2-7; the D gene is possibly TRBD1 (6 bases). The V gene lost 6 bases and the J gene lost 0 bases, with 6 bases spanning the gap. Germline V CDR1 and CDR2: LNHDA, SQIVND (reference sequence). This CDR3 has 12 residues. The CDR3 spells CASSRGSYEQYF. CDR3 coding DNA: TGTGCCAGTAGCAGGGGCTCCTACGAGCAGTACTTC.

J is TRBJ2-1 and V is TRBV11-2, with 7 bases that match TRBD2. From germline, CDR1 is SGHAT and CDR2 FQNNGV. Trimming at V came to 4 bases and at J to 7 bases, leaving 13 bases not matched to a gene. The CDR3 sequence is 16 residues long. CDR3 region: CASSSRRLAGGNEQFF. CDR3 in DNA: TGTGCCAGCAGCTCTCGGAGACTAGCAGGTGGGAATGAGCAGTTCTTC.

By share of the sample, this clone is medium-sized. The V and J genes are TRBV6-1 and TRBJ2-7; D is possibly TRBD1 or TRBD2 (5 bases each). The CDR3 length is 15 residues. V lost 5 bases to trimming and J lost 7 bases, with 21 bases between them. Germline V gives CDR1 MNHNS, CDR2 SASEGT. The CDR3 loop reads CASSKDWDGGAEQYF. CDR3 DNA sequence: TGTGCCAGCAGTAAGGACTGGGATGGGGGAGCGGAGCAGTACTTC.

In this sample, this clone turned up many times. The chain is built from TRBV20-1 and TRBJ2-1; TRBD1 or TRBD2 may be the D gene (5 bases each). The CDR3 loop spans 14 amino acids. V lost 1 base and J 5 bases, leaving 12 bases between the germline ends. Germline-derived CDR1 and CDR2 are DFQATT and SNEGSKA (reference sequence). The CDR3 spells CSARGGPTNNEQFF. In DNA, the CDR3 is TGCAGTGCTAGAGGGGGACCGACAAACAATGAGCAGTTCTTC.

Judged by abundance, this clone is medium-sized. The chain is built from TRBV30 and TRBJ1-2; no firm D call. CDR1 and CDR2 (germline): GTSNPN, SVGIG (reference sequence). V lost 5 bases to trimming and J lost 5 bases, with 18 bases between them. The CDR3 runs to 14 residues. The CDR3 DNA sequence: TGTGCCTGGGCTCCCGACACCGGCTCATATGGCTACACCTTC. Translation gives CAWAPDTGSYGYTF.

This clone was detected ten times or more. The chain recombines TRBV5-1 with TRBJ2-3; TRBD2 aligns across 7 bases. After removal of 2 bases from V and 1 base from J, the junction contained 7 bases not matched to a gene. From germline, CDR1 is SGHRS and CDR2 YFSETQ. The CDR3 spans 16 residues. This chain's CDR3 is CASSLGSGKRTDTQYF. In nucleotides, the CDR3 is TGCGCCAGCAGCTTAGGGAGCGGGAAACGCACAGATACGCAGTATTTT.

Remarks on this clone: As the CDR3 is not closed by the conserved phenylalanine or tryptophan, this likely results from a read error. The gene calls are TRBV6-2 or TRBV6-3 and TRBJ2-7, with 9 bases that match TRBD2. The V segment lost 7 bases and the J segment 0 bases; nucleotides outside the gene matches: 4. CDR3 length equals 14 residues. Germline V gene sequence: CDR1 MNHEY, CDR2 SVGEGT. The CDR3 DNA follows: TGTGCCAGCACGTCTAGCGGGGTCTCCTACGAGCAGTACCTC. Translating it yields CASTSSGVSYEQYL.

By proportion, this clone is medium-sized (0.01 to 0.1%). The rearrangement links TRBV5-1 to TRBJ1-2, with 9 bases matching TRBD1. Germline lookup yields CDR1 SGHRS and CDR2 YFSETQ. This CDR3 has 16 amino acids. With 4 bases clipped from V and 5 bases from J, the junction kept 12 bases outside the gene matches. In DNA, the CDR3 is TGCGCCAGCAGCGTCCCCGGGACAGGGAAGTCTTATGGCTACACCTTC. Translated: CASSVPGTGKSYGYTF.

The genes are TRBV11-1 and TRBJ2-7; TRBD1 matches 9 bases. The V gene's germline CDR1 is SGHAT and CDR2 FQDESV (reference sequence). After removal of 4 bases from V and 4 bases from J, the junction contained 11 bases not matched to a gene. The CDR3 covers 16 residues. The CDR3 loop reads CASSSNLAGTGYEQYF. The CDR3, as DNA: TGTGCCAGCAGCTCAAACCTCGCGGGGACAGGGTACGAGCAGTACTTC.

This clone was seen only a few times. A much bigger clone sits one base away, suggesting this may be a read error. This chain links TRBV29-1 with TRBJ1-1, with D hard to call. V lost 0 bases, J lost 11 bases, and 16 bases lay in between. The CDR3 sequence is 13 residues long. Germline lookup yields CDR1 SQVTM and CDR2 ANQGSEA. As DNA, the CDR3 is TGCAGCGTTGAAGATCGGGAGGTGGCGCAGGCTTTCTTT. Protein: CSVEDREVAQAFF.

The CDR3 DNA reads as TGTGCCAGTAGTAACGGCTACAATGAGCAGTTCTTC. The encoded protein is CASSNGYNEQFF. The chain joins TRBV19 to TRBJ2-1, with no clear D. The germline V and J ends were trimmed by 4 bases and 3 bases, with 4 bases remaining between them. The CDR3 is 12 amino acids. Germline V gives CDR1 LNHDA, CDR2 SQIVND (reference sequence).

This clone was counted ten times or more. This rearrangement joins TRBV5-4 to TRBJ2-1; D uncertain. Deletions cut 0 bases from V and 6 bases from J, with 7 bases between. The CDR3 totals 13 residues. Per germline, CDR1 SGHNT and CDR2 YYREEE (reference sequence). The CDR3 nucleotides are TGTGCCAGCAGCTTGGACGGCCCCAATGAGCAGTTCTTC. Its protein product is CASSLDGPNEQFF.

Ten or more counts support this clone. V usage is TRBV20-1 and J usage is TRBJ2-7; D is possibly TRBD1 (5 bases). The length of the CDR3 is 13 residues. The germline gives CDR1 DFQATT, CDR2 SNEGSKA (reference sequence). Trimming pared 6 bases from V and 6 bases from J, leaving 18 bases between. The CDR3 DNA reads as TGCAGTGCCGCCTTTGGGATAGGGGCCGAGCAGTACTTC. Encoded protein: CSAAFGIGAEQYF.

By its share, this clone is medium-sized. This chain uses TRBV6-2 or TRBV6-3 with TRBJ2-7; D perhaps matches TRBD2 (7 bases). Germline CDR1 and CDR2: MNHEY and SVGEGT. The CDR3 runs 15 residues. With 8 bases removed from V and 6 bases from J, the gap between germline ends came to 23 bases. The CDR3 sequence: CASFGGRGTAREQYF. The CDR3, as DNA: TGTGCCAGCTTCGGGGGGCGCGGAACTGCTCGCGAGCAGTACTTC.

The genes are TRBV20-1 and TRBJ2-7, with D unresolved. V was clipped by 0 bases and J by 10 bases, with 16 bases between them. The CDR3 runs 13 residues. Germline assignment: CDR1 DFQATT and CDR2 SNEGSKA (reference sequence). DNA for the CDR3: TGCAGTGCTAGAGATCAAGAAGCGAGACTTCAGTACTTC. Residues: CSARDQEARLQYF.